These 16 T cell receptor beta chains originate from one sample sequenced in a study of CD8+CD57+ T cells in acquired aplastic anemia. Investigators profiled TCR beta VDJ and CDR3 from genomic DNA template. TCRdb reprocessed the reads via MiXCR and lists one record per CDR3 protein. The sample has about 270,000 distinct CDR3 sequences, about 56% seen once. The sample taken for sequencing was sorted CD4+, CD8+, or CD8+CD57+ T cells (not recorded which) from PBMCs. The source of these receptors is a human donor with severe aplastic anemia or a healthy control (not recorded which).

This chain joins TRBV7-6 and TRBJ2-7, with D possibly matching TRBD1 (5 bases). The CDR3 totals 16 residues. From germline, CDR1 is SGHVS and CDR2 FNYEAQ. Trimming removed 0 bases at V and 2 bases at J, with 14 bases between. The CDR3 is CASSLASRESTYEQYF. The CDR3 bases are TGTGCCAGCAGCTTAGCGTCCAGGGAATCCACCTACGAGCAGTACTTC.

The CDR3 DNA follows: TGTGCCAGCGGGGGGCTAGCGGGGTCCTCCTCCTACAATGAGCAGTTCTTC. This gives the protein CASGGLAGSSSYNEQFF. The V and J genes are TRBV6-5 and TRBJ2-1; 9 bases fit TRBD2. CDR1 and CDR2 (germline): MNHEY, SVGAGI. The CDR3 totals 17 residues. V shed 8 bases, J shed 0 bases, and the junction held 11 bases outside the gene matches.

The genes are TRBV24-1 and TRBJ2-3, with TRBD2 identical over 7 bases. CDR3 length equals 15 residues. Trimming cost V 3 bases and J 2 bases; bases outside gene matches: 4. CDR1 and CDR2 from the germline V gene are KGHDR and SFDVKD. DNA for the CDR3: TGTGCCACCAGTGATCGCGGGGGACTCACAGATACGCAGTATTTT. Its translation is CATSDRGGLTDTQYF.

This clonotype has ten or more counts. The rearrangement links TRBV6-1 to TRBJ2-7; maybe TRBD1 (5 bases). The germline V gene has CDR1 MNHNS and CDR2 SASEGT. This CDR3 has 16 amino acids. The ends were cut back, 3 bases at V and 2 bases at J, with 17 bases in the middle. The CDR3 coding sequence is TGTGCCAGCAGTGAGAGTGGGGCCCTAGAAGCCTACGAGCAGTACTTC. It specifies CASSESGALEAYEQYF.

The CDR3 reads CASSEGWISNQPQHF. The CDR3 DNA follows: TGCGCCAGCAGTGAGGGGTGGATTAGCAATCAGCCCCAGCATTTT. This sequence joins TRBV10-2 and TRBJ1-5, with D unclear. Germline-derived CDR1 and CDR2 are WSHSY and SAAADI. The CDR3 loop spans 15 amino acids. The germline V and J ends were trimmed by 2 bases and 0 bases, with 8 bases remaining between them.

The CDR3 nucleotides read TGTGCCAGCAGCTTAGGGTCTCCCGGGGAGCTGTTTTTT. It yields the protein CASSLGSPGELFF. This sequence joins TRBV7-8 and TRBJ2-2; D unclear. Germline CDR1 and CDR2: SGHVS and FQNEAQ. Trimming stripped 1 base from V and 6 bases from J, with 6 bases between. The CDR3 has 13 residues.

The genes are TRBV27 and TRBJ2-3; perhaps D is TRBD1 or TRBD2 (5 bases each). Germline-derived CDR1 and CDR2 are MNHEY and SMNVEV (reference sequence). V lost 5 bases and J lost 4, with 13 bases in between. The CDR3 sequence is 14 residues long. The chain's CDR3 is CASSTGTKADTQYF. The CDR3, as DNA: TGTGCCAGCAGTACCGGGACCAAGGCAGATACGCAGTATTTT.

This chain joins TRBV20-1 and TRBJ1-5, with D possibly TRBD1 on 5 matching bases. V dropped 1 base and J dropped 2 bases, with 15 bases sitting between them. CDR1 is DFQATT, CDR2 SNEGSKA, per germline (reference sequence). This CDR3 contains 16 residues. The CDR3 loop reads CSARVASGLGNQPQHF. CDR3 DNA: TGCAGTGCTAGAGTAGCCTCAGGGTTGGGCAATCAGCCCCAGCATTTT.

The sample holds many counts of this clonotype. The chain uses TRBV25-1 and TRBJ2-2; no clear D. CDR3 size: 13 residues. V gave up 6 bases and J gave up 6 bases, with 11 bases separating them. Germline V lookup: CDR1 MGHDK, CDR2 SYGVNS. CDR3 sequence reads: CASRSTYPGELFF. For the CDR3, the DNA is TGTGCCAGCAGATCGACATATCCCGGGGAGCTGTTTTTT. Variable domain in full (rest from reference TRBV25-1 and TRBJ2-2): EADIYQTPRYLVIGTGKKITLECSQTMGHDKMYWYQQDPGMELHLIHYSYGVNSTEKGDLSSESTVSRIRTEHFPLTLESARPSHTSQYLCASRSTYPGELFFGEGSRLTVL.

The chain joins TRBV25-1 to TRBJ1-5; D unresolved. Between the trimmed V and J ends, which lost 3 bases and 4 bases, there was a span of 10 bases. Per germline, CDR1 MGHDK and CDR2 SYGVNS. The CDR3 has 14 amino acids. CDR3 coding DNA: TGTGCCAGCAGTGACGGTGTTGGAAATCAGCCCCAGCATTTT. Encoded protein: CASSDGVGNQPQHF.

This clonotype appeared many times. This chain connects TRBV2 to TRBJ2-7, with 8 bases aligning to TRBD1. J gave up 1 base and V 7 bases, and 6 bases lay outside the gene matches. CDR3 size: 14 residues. CDR1 SNHLY and CDR2 FYNNEI come from the germline V gene. For the CDR3, the DNA is TGTGCCAGCAAGACAGGGGACGGGTCCTACGAGCAGTACTTC. It is translated as CASKTGDGSYEQYF.

This clonotype was seen ten or more times. This chain uses TRBV5-1 with TRBJ2-7; TRBD1 is a possible D gene (6 bases). Germline values: CDR1 SGHRS, CDR2 YFSETQ. V was cut by 2 bases and J by 5 bases, with 17 bases left in between. The CDR3 totals 15 residues. The CDR3 loop is CASSLTPTGSNEQYF. The CDR3 nucleotides are TGCGCCAGCAGCTTAACGCCGACAGGATCTAACGAGCAGTACTTC.

The CDR3 nucleotides read TGTGCCACCAGTGACACACCGGGAAAAAGGGGGATCGAGCAGTACTTC. Amino acids: CATSDTPGKRGIEQYF. The V and J genes are TRBV24-1 and TRBJ2-7; maybe TRBD1 (6 bases). Germline V lookup: CDR1 KGHDR, CDR2 SFDVKD. The CDR3 spans 16 residues. V lost 4 bases and J 6 bases, leaving 21 bases between the germline ends.

This clonotype was detected only a few times. Being one base from a much bigger clone, this may be a read error. The V and J genes are TRBV11-2 and TRBJ2-1, with 12 bases matching TRBD1. Germline assignment: CDR1 SGHAT and CDR2 FQNNGV. The CDR3 has 15 amino acids. Unmatched junction bases numbered 9, after V lost 3 bases and J lost 12 bases. The CDR3 is CASSLGQGAFDGQFF. CDR3 DNA sequence: TGTGCCAGCAGCTTGGGACAGGGGGCTTTCGATGGGCAGTTCTTC.

This chain links TRBV7-9 with TRBJ1-2; the D is unclear. Germline CDR1 is SEHNR and CDR2 is FQNEAQ (reference sequence). The CDR3 is made up of 13 amino acids. V was pared by 4 bases and J by 4 bases, with 10 bases between. The CDR3: CASSSMDLYGYTF. The CDR3 nucleotides read TGTGCCAGCAGCTCGATGGACCTCTATGGCTACACCTTC.

The table lists this clonotype with a few counts. The gene calls are TRBV10-3 and TRBJ2-7; either TRBD1 or TRBD2 may fit D (5 bases each). Germline loops: CDR1 ENHRY, CDR2 SYGVKD. V lost 3 bases to trimming and J lost 5 bases, with 14 bases between them. This CDR3 region has 14 residues. CDR3 sequence (DNA): TGTGCCATCAGTGACTCAGGGAGAAGGCACGAGCAGTACTTC. Its protein is CAISDSGRRHEQYF.